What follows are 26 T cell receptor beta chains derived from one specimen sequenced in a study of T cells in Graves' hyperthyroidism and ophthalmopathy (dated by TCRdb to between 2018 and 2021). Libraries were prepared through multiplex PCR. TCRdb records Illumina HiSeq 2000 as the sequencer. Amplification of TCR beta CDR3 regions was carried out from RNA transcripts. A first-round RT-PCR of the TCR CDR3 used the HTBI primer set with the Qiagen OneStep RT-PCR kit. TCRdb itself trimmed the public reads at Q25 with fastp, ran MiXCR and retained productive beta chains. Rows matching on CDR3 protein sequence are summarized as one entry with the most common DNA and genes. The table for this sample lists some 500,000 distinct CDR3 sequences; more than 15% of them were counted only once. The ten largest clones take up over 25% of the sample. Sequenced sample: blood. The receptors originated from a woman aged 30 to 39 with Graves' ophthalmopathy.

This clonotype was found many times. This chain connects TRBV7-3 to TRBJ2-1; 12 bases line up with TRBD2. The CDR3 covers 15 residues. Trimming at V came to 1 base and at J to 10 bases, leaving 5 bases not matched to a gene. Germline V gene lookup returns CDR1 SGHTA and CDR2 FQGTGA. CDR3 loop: CASSLRSSGGVEQFF. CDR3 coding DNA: TGTGCCAGCAGCTTAAGGTCTAGCGGGGGGGTGGAGCAGTTCTTC.

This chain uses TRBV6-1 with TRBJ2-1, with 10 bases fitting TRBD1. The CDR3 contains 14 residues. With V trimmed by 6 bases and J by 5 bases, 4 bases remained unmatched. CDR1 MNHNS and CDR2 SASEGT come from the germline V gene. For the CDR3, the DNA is TGTGCCAGCAGGGGACAGGGGATCCACAATGAGCAGTTCTTC. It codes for CASRGQGIHNEQFF.

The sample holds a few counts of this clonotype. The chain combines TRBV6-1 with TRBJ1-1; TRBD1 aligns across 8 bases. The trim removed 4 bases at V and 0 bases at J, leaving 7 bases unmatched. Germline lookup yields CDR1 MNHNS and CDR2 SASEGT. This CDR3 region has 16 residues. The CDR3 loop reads CASSAYRGGMNTEAFF. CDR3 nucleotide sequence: TGTGCCAGCAGTGCCTACAGGGGGGGCATGAACACTGAAGCTTTCTTT.

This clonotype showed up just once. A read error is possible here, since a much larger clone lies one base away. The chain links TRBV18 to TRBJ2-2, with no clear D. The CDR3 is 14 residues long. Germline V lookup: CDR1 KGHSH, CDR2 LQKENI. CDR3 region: CVSSPAGNTGELFF. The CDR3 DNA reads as TGTGTCAGCTCACCGGCAGGAAACACCGGGGAGCTGTTTTTT.

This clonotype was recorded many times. This CDR3 reads CASSSQGEEETQYF. Here the CDR3 DNA reads TGTGCCAGCAGTTCCCAGGGGGAGGAAGAGACCCAGTACTTC. This chain links TRBV28 with TRBJ2-5; perhaps TRBD1 as D (7 bases). Germline-derived CDR1 and CDR2 are MDHEN and SYDVKM. CDR3 length: 14 amino acids. The V end was cut by 4 bases, the J end by 3 bases, with 12 bases between.

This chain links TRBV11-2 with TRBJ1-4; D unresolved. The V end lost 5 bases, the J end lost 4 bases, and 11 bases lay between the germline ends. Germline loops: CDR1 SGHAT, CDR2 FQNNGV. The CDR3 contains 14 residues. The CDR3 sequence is CASSPEIFNEKLFF. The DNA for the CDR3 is TGTGCCAGCAGCCCGGAGATTTTTAATGAAAAACTGTTTTTT.

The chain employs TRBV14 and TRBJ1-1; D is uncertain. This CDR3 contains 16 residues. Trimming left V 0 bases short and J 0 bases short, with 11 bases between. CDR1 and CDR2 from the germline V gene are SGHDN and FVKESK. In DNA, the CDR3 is TGTGCCAGCAGCCAAGATTGGAGGAGCATGAACACTGAAGCTTTCTTT. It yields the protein CASSQDWRSMNTEAFF.

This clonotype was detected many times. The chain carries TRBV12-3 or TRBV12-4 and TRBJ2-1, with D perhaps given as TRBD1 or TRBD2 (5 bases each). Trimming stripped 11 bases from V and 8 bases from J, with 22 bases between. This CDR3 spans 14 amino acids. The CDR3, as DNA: TGTGCCGTACTGGGGGAGTGGAGGTCCGATGAGCAGTTCTTC. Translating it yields CAVLGEWRSDEQFF.

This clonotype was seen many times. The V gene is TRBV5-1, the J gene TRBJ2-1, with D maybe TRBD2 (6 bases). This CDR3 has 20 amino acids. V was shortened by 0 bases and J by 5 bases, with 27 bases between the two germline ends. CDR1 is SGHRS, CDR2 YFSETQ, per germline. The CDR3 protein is CASSLVGRGTERARDNEQFF. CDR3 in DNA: TGCGCCAGCAGCTTGGTGGGGAGAGGGACGGAGCGGGCTCGCGACAATGAGCAGTTCTTC.

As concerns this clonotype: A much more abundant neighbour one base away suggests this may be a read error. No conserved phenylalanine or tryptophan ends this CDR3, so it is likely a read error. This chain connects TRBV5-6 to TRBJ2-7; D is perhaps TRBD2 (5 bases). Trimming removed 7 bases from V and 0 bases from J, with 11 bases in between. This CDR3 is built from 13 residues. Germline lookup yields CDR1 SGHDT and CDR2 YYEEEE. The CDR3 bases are TGTGCCAGCGGAGGCGTTAGCTCCTACGAGCAGTACCTC. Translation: CASGGVSSYEQYL.

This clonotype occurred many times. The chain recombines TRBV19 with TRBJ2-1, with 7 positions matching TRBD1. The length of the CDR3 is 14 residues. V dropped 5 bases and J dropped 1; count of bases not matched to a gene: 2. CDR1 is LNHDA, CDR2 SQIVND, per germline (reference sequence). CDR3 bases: TGTGCCAGTAGTGCCAGGGGGTCCTACAATGAGCAGTTCTTC. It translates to CASSARGSYNEQFF.

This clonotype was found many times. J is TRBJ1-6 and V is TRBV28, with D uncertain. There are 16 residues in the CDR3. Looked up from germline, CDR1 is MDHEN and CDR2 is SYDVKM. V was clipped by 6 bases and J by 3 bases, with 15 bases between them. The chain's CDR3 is CASSLLGGLYNSPLHF. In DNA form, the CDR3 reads TGTGCCAGCAGCCTCCTGGGCGGCCTCTATAATTCACCCCTCCACTTT.

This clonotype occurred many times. In DNA, the CDR3 is TGTGCCAGCAGAGCGCCGATGGGGACGAGGAGGGGCACAGATACGCAGTATTTT. Protein: CASRAPMGTRRGTDTQYF. The chain carries TRBV6-1 and TRBJ2-3, with D tentatively TRBD2 (6 bases). The germline V gene has CDR1 MNHNS and CDR2 SASEGT. The CDR3 totals 18 residues. Trimming left V 6 bases short and J 1 base short, with 23 bases between.

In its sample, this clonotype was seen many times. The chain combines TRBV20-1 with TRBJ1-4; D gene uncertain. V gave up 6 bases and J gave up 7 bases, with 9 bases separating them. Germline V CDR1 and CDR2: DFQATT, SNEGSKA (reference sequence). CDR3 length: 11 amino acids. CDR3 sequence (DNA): TGCAGTGCCTTGTGGGGTGAAAAACTGTTTTTT. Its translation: CSALWGEKLFF.

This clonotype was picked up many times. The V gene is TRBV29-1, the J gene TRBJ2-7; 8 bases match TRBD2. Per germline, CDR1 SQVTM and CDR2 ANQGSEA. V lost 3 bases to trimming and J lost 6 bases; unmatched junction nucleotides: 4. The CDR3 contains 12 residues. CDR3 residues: CSVDARGGEQYF. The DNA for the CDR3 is TGCAGCGTTGACGCCCGGGGGGGCGAGCAGTACTTC.

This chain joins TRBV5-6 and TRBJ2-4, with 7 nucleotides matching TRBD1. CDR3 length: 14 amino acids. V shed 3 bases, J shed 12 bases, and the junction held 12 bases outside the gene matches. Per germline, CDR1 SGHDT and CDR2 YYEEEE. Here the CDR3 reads CASSSDSIRGHQYF. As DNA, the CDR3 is TGTGCCAGCAGCTCAGATTCTATTAGGGGGCATCAGTACTTC.

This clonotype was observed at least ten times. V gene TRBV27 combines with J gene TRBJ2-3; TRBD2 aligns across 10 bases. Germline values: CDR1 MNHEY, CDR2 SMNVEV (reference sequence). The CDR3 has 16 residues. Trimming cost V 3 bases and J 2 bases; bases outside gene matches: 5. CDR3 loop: CASSFLAGGDTDTQYF. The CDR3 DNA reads TGTGCCAGCAGTTTCTTAGCGGGAGGCGACACAGATACGCAGTATTTT.

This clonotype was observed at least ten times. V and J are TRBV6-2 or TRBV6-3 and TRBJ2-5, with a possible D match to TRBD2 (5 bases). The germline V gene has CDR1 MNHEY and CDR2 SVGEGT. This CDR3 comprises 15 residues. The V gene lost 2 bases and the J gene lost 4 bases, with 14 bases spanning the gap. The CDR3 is CASSYEAPGSETQYF. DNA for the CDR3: TGTGCCAGCAGTTACGAGGCCCCGGGGTCAGAGACCCAGTACTTC.

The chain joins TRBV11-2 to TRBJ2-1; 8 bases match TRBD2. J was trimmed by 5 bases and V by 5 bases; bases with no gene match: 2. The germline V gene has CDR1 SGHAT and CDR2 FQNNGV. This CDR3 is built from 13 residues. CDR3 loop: CASSRREDNEQFF. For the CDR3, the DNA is TGTGCCAGCAGCCGGCGGGAGGACAATGAGCAGTTCTTC. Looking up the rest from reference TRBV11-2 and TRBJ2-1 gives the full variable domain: EAGVAQSPRYKIIEKRQSVAFWCNPISGHATLYWYQQILGQGPKLLIQFQNNGVVDDSQLPKDRFSAERLKGVDSTLKIQPAKLEDSAVYLCASSRREDNEQFFGPGTRLTVL.

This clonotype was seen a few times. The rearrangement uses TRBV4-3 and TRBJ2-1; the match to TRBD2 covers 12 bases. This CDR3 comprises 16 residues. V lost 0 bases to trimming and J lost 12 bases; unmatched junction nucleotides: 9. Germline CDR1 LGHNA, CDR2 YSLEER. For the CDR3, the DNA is TGCGCCAGCAGCCAAGAACTAGCGGGAGGCCAATCTCTGCAGTTCTTC. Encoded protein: CASSQELAGGQSLQFF.

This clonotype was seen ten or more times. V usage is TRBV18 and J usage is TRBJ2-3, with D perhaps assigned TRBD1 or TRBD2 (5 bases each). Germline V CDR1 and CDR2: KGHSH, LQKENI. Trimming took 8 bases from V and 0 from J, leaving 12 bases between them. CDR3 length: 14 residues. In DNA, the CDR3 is TGTGCCAGCCTATTGGGACGAAGCACAGATACGCAGTATTTT. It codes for CASLLGRSTDTQYF. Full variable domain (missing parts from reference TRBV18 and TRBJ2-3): NAGVMQNPRHLVRRRGQEARLRCSPMKGHSHVYWYRQLPEEGLKFMVYLQKENIIDESGMPKERFSAEFPKEGPSILRIQQVVRGDSAAYFCASLLGRSTDTQYFGPGTRLTVL.

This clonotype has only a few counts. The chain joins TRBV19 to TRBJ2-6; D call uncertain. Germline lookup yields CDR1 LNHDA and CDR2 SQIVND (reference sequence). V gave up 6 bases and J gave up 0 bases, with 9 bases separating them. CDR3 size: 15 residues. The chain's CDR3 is CASRRQSSGANVLTF. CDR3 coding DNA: TGTGCCAGTAGGCGGCAGAGCTCTGGGGCCAACGTCCTGACTTTC.

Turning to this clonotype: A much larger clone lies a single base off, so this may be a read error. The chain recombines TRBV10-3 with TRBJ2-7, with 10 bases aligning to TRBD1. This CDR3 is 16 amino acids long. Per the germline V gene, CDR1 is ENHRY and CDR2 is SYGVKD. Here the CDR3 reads CSAARDGTGASYEQYF. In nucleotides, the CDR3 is TGTTCCGCCGCCCGGGACGGGACAGGGGCGTCCTACGAGCAGTACTTC.

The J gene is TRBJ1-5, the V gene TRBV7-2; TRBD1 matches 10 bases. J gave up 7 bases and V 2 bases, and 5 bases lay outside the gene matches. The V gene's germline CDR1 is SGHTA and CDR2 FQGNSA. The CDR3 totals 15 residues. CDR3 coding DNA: TGTGCCAGCAGCTTATATGGACAGGGGGAACAGCCCCAGCATTTT. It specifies CASSLYGQGEQPQHF.

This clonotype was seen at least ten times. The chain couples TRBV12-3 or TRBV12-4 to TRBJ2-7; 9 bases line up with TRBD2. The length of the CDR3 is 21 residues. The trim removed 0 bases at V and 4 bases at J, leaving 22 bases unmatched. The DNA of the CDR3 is TGTGCCAGCAGTTTAGCGCCAGGGGGACGACTAATAGCGGGAGCGGAGTACGAGCAGTACTTC. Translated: CASSLAPGGRLIAGAEYEQYF.

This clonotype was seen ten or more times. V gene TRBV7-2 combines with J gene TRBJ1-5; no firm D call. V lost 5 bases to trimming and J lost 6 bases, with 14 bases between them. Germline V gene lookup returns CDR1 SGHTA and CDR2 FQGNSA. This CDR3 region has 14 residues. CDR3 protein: CASSKKLVRQPQHF. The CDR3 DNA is TGTGCCAGCAGCAAAAAATTGGTCCGTCAGCCCCAGCATTTT.